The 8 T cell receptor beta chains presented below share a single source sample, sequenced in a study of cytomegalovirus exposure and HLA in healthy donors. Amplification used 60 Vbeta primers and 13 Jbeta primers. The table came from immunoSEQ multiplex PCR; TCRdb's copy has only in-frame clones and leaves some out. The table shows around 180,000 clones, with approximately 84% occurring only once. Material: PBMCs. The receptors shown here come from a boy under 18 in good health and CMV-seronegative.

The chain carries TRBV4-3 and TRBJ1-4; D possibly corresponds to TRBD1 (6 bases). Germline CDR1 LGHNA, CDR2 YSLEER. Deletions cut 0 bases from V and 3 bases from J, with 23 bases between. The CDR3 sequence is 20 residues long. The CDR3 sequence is CASSQDRGASMVGANEKLFF. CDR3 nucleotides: TGCGCCAGCAGCCAAGATCGGGGGGCTAGTATGGTTGGTGCTAATGAAAAACTGTTTTTT.

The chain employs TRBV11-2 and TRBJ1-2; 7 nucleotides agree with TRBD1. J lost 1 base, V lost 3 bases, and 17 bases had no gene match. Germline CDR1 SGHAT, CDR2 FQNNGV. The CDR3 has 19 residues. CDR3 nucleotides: TGTGCCAGCAGCTTGGGAATTCTCCGGGACAGCCCTCTTAACTATGGCTACACCTTC. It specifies CASSLGILRDSPLNYGYTF. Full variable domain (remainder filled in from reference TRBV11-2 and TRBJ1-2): EAGVAQSPRYKIIEKRQSVAFWCNPISGHATLYWYQQILGQGPKLLIQFQNNGVVDDSQLPKDRFSAERLKGVDSTLKIQPAKLEDSAVYLCASSLGILRDSPLNYGYTFGSGTRLTVV.

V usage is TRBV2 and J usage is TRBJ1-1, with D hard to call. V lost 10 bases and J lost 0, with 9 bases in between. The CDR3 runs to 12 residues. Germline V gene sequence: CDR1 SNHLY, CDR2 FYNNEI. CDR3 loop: CAIYQMNTEAFF. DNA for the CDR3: TGTGCCATATACCAGATGAACACTGAAGCTTTCTTT.

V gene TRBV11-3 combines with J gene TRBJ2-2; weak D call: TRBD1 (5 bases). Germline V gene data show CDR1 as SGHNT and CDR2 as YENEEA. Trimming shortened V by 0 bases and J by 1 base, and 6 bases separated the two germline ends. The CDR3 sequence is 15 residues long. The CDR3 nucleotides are TGTGCCAGCAGCTTAGAAAGGGGGAACACCGGGGAGCTGTTTTTT. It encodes CASSLERGNTGELFF.

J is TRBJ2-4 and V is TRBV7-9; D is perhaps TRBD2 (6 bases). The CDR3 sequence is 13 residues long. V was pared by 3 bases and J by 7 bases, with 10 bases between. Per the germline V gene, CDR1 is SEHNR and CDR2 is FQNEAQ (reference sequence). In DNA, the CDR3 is TGTGCCAGCAGCTTTTATCTAGCGAACATTCAGTACTTC. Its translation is CASSFYLANIQYF.

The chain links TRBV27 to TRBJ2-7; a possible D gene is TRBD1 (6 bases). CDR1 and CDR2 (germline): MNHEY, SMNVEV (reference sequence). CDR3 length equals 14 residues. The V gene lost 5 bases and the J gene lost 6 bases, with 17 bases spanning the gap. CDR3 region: CASSRYRDLFEQYF. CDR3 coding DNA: TGTGCCAGCAGTAGATACAGGGATCTATTCGAGCAGTACTTC.

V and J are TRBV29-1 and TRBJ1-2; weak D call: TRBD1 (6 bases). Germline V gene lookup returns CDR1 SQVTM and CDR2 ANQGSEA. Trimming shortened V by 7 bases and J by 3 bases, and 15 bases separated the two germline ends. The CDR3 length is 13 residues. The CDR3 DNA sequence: TGCAGCGCCGAGGGGGGGGCTTACTATGGCTACACCTTC. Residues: CSAEGGAYYGYTF. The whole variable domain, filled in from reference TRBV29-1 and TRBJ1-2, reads SAVISQKPSRDICQRGTSLTIQCQVDSQVTMMFWYRQQPGQSLTLIATANQGSEATYESGFVIDKFPISRPNLTFSTLTVSNMSPEDSSIYLCSAEGGAYYGYTFGSGTRLTVV.

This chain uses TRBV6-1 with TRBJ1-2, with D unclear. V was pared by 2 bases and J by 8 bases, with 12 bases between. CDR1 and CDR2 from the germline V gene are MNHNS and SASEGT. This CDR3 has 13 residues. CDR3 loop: CASSETGSGGYTF. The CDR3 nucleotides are TGTGCCAGCAGTGAAACTGGGTCAGGAGGCTACACCTTC.